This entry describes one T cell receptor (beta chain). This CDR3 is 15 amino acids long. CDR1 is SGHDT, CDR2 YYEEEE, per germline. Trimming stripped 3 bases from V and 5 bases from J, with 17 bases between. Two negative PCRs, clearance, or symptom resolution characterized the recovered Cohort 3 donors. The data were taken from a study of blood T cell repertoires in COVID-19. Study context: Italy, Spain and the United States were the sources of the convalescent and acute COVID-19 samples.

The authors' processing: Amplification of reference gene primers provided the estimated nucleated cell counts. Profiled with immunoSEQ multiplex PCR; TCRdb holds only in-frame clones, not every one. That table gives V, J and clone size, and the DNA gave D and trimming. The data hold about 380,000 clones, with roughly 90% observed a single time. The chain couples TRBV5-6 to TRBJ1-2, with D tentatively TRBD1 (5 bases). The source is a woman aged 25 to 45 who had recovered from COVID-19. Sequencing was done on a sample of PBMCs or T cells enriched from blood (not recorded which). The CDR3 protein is CASSSLTLNRYGYTF. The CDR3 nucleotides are TGTGCCAGCAGCTCACTGACCCTCAACAGGTATGGCTACACCTTC.